This record covers a single T cell receptor beta chain. Antigen specificity is unknown. This record belongs to a study of T cell responses to AZD1222 COVID-19 vaccine. Points from the study as a whole: Targets within unmutated variant regions were reportedly found for nearly half of spike-specific TCRs.

Between the trimmed V and J ends, which lost 1 base and 7 bases, there was a span of 8 bases. Germline values: CDR1 LGHDT, CDR2 YNNKEL (reference sequence). The length of the CDR3 is 14 residues. TCRdb keeps only in-frame clones here, not all; method: immunoSEQ multiplex PCR. This table holds tens of thousands of clones, around 84% found once. The receptor's source is an adult in good health. This sequence joins TRBV3-1 (or the pseudogene TRBV3-2) and TRBJ1-6; perhaps TRBD1 as D (5 bases). The sample consisted of peripheral blood, taken on day 0 of AZD1222 vaccination. The CDR3: CASSQGQGNSPLHF. The CDR3 nucleotides are TGTGCCAGCAGCCAAGGCCAGGGAAATTCACCCCTCCACTTT.